The entry that follows covers one T cell receptor beta chain sequence. This clone came up once. Its antigen is currently not known. No much larger clone exists at a distance of one base, and base qualities are not known. This entry is derived from a study of OX40 agonist ivuxolimab in advanced cancers. Study-level background: Ivuxolimab was an agonistic, fully human IgG2 monoclonal antibody directed against OX40 (CD134), a costimulatory receptor. Intravenous ivuxolimab was administered to patients every 2 weeks at six dose levels: 0.01, 0.1, 0.3, 1.5, 3 and 10 mg/kg. Among the roughly 50 dose-escalation patients, around 19 had hepatocellular carcinoma, some 15 melanoma, 9 renal cell carcinoma and 9 head and neck cancer. In the dose-escalation cohort, more than 80% of patients were male, and the mean age was 60 years with a range of roughly 20 to 79. Patients were allowed to have had prior anti-PD-1, anti-PD-L1 or anti-CTLA-4 therapy, and roughly 40% of the dose-escalation patients had been treated with checkpoint inhibitors. Partial responses occurred in three dose-escalation patients: two with cutaneous melanoma and one with hepatocellular carcinoma. The point of sequencing TCRbeta in the periphery was to test whether ivuxolimab changed TCR sequence diversity and drove clonal T-cell expansion. The paper reports the monotherapy dose-escalation portion (N of about 50 patients) of the phase I ivuxolimab trial. What the research found in general, with its limitations: Low levels of normalized T-cell clonal expansion were also seen in some patients who did not respond. On average, CD8+ T cells showed more expanded clones than CD4+ T cells after ivuxolimab. Partial responders in the 0.1-3.0 mg/kg groups had among the lowest normalized peripheral clonal expansion, especially among CD8+ T cells. At doses from 0.1 to 3.0 mg/kg, clonal expansion was seen in both CD4+ and CD8+ blood T cells between baseline and week 6. Which antigens the clonally expanded peripheral T cells were specific for was not determined.

The trial excluded patients who had a history of autoimmune disease or were on systemic immunosuppression. In every dose cohort, peripheral blood was drawn for TCR sequencing at baseline, cycle 4 day 1, and cycle 7 day 1. Samples were obtained from an open-label, multicenter, first-in-human phase I dose-escalation trial of ivuxolimab. Adults with locally advanced or metastatic melanoma, renal cell carcinoma, hepatocellular carcinoma or head and neck squamous cell carcinoma were enrolled in the trial. Before TCR sequencing, CD4+ and CD8+ T cells were separately sorted from peripheral blood. The CDR3 runs 14 amino acids, cysteine and phenylalanine included. Only the CDR3 region is kept as DNA, spanning 42 bases read in frame from base 1. CDR1 is given as MNHEY and CDR2 as SMNVEV, both from the germline V gene (reference sequence). At the junction V is shortened by 3 bases and J by 0 bases, with 8 bases in between.

Genomic DNA was extracted from sorted cells for sequencing of the TCRbeta CDR3 region. The immunoSEQ Assay was used to sequence the TCRbeta CDR3 regions. This immuneACCESS table, as held by TCRdb, lists in-frame sequences with V and J called but not all clones. Of the missing ones, under half trace to an unresolved V gene in checked studies; the others have no known cause. This sample gives 81,000 or so clones in total; roughly 91% of them show up just once. Together, the top ten hold more than 13% of the sample. This sequence uses TRBV27 and TRBJ1-1; TRBD1 is a weak D gene call, 5 bases matching. The receptor's source is an adult with an advanced solid tumor such as melanoma, head and neck, liver or kidney cancer. The source was CD4+ or CD8+ T cells sorted from blood, collected in a trial of the OX40 agonist ivuxolimab. The sequenced DNA is TGTGCCAGCAGTTTCGGGGGTATGAACACTGAAGCTTTCTTT. Translated, this is CASSFGGMNTEAFF.